This T cell receptor beta chain was sequenced in a study of blood T cells in healthy people across ages (dated by TCRdb to the mid-2010s). For the wider study: In model experiments, template switching captured about one uniquely barcoded TCR beta cDNA molecule for every two T cells. Using deep sequencing normalized with unique cDNA molecular identifiers, the study measured how TCR beta repertoire diversity changes with age. Donors of different ages were randomly distributed across sequencing lanes to avoid experimental bias. For two donors (one aged 18 to 30 and one aged 80 or older), the study analyzed two additional independent replicas of 1 million unique cDNA reads from the same blood draw. The donors were divided into four age groups: young (average 16 years), middle-aged (roughly 40), aged (around 67) and long-lived (82).

This clonotype appeared a few times. Its antigen has not been determined. Base quality data are lacking; no much larger clone is found one base away. The approximately 39 donors, aged about 6 to 90 years, were systemically healthy Caucasian individuals from Russia. Approximately 9.3 milliliters of peripheral blood were drawn from each donor into EDTA-treated Vacutainer tubes. Ficoll-Paque density-gradient centrifugation was used to isolate PBMCs, with at least 6.5 million per sample. Total RNA, at least 6 micrograms per sample, was extracted from PBMCs with Trizol reagent. Naive CD45RAhigh/CD27high T cell percentages were measured by flow cytometry on a PBMC aliquot from every donor. CDR1 and CDR2 are drawn from the germline V gene: SGHRS, YFSETQ. Inclusive of the bounding cysteine and phenylalanine, the CDR3 is 18 residues long. CDR3 DNA is the only sequence kept; it has 54 bases, read in frame from the first base. The junction shows trimming of 7 bases on V and 2 bases on J, plus 25 bases between the germline ends.

What the study reported, not specific to this receptor: Compared with the aged group, more naive CD4+ T cells, fewer expanded clones and increased TCR diversity were shown by the long-lived group, suggesting age selection. Since profiling was done on bulk unsorted PBMCs, naive and antigen-experienced compartments could not be conclusively compared. Estimates of total diversity based on one million sequenced T cells were considered lower bounds and underestimates. Because the CMV infection status of the donors was unknown, age-related changes in expanded clonotypes may potentially have been confounded. As age increased, observed TCR beta diversity per million T cells dropped in a roughly linear way, and a significant reduction was already evident by age roughly 40. Observed TCR beta diversity correlated strongly with the percentage of naive T cells measured by flow cytometry.

To prepare the library, 5' RACE was applied. The instrument given in TCRdb is Illumina HiSeq 2500. A second PCR of about 7 to 12 cycles was run with a J-beta primer mix and a sample-barcoded 5' primer. A template-switch 5' adaptor carrying 12 random nucleotides introduced a unique molecular identifier onto each TCR beta cDNA molecule. Each sample yielded at least 2.5 million CDR3-containing paired-end reads. All of the RNA was converted into first-strand cDNA using the Mint cDNA synthesis kit, with a TRBC-specific oligonucleotide serving as the primer. Following uracil-DNA glycosylase treatment, all cDNA underwent a first 18-cycle PCR with the universal primers M1SS and BC2_uni_R. In the source study's methods: Normalization of each sample was performed by random selection of 1 million high-quality reads, each carrying a distinct molecular identifier. Reads with shared molecular identifiers were discarded instead of being binned into consensus sequences. MiTCR, set to a Q25 quality threshold and the strictest error-elimination algorithm, was used for CDR3 identification, clonotype clustering and error correction. A nonparametric unseen species model with Euler transformation was used to estimate a lower bound on total TCR beta diversity. TCRdb's own reprocessing of the public reads used fastp at Q25 and MiXCR and kept productive beta chains. Entries are consolidated by CDR3 protein sequence, retaining the most common genes and DNA. Clone size and V and J calls follow TCRdb, not the original study. The sample table holds roughly 2 million distinct CDR3 sequences, of which around 48% were seen once. The top ten clonotypes cover over 2% of the sample.

The receptor comes from a woman in her thirties or forties in good health. Sequencing was performed on blood. Recombination joined TRBV5-1 with TRBJ2-1; the D gene is unclear. The nucleotide sequence reads TGCGCCAGCCGTCCACGCTCAGCCCAATCTAGTCCCTACAATGAGCAGTTCTTC. Translated, it gives CASRPRSAQSSPYNEQFF.